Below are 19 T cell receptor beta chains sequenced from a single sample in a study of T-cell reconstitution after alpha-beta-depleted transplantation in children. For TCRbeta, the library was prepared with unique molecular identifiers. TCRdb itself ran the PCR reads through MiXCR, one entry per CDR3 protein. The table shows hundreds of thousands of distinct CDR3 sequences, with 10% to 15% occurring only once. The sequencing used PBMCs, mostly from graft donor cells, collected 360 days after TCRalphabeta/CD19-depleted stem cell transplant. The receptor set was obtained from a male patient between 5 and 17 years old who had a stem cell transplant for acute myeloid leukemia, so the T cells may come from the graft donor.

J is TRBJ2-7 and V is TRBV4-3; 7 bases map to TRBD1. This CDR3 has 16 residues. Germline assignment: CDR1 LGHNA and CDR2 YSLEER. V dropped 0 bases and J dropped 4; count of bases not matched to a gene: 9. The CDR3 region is CASSQDTWDSRYEQYF. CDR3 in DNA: TGCGCCAGCAGCCAAGATACGTGGGACAGTAGGTACGAGCAGTACTTC.

CDR3 bases: TGTGCCAGCAAGGAGGGTTTAGATACGCAGTATTTT. Its translation: CASKEGLDTQYF. The genes are TRBV28 and TRBJ2-3; maybe TRBD2 (6 bases). Trimming took off 7 bases at V and 5 bases at J, with 10 bases between the two ends. Looked up from germline, CDR1 is MDHEN and CDR2 is SYDVKM. CDR3 size: 12 residues.

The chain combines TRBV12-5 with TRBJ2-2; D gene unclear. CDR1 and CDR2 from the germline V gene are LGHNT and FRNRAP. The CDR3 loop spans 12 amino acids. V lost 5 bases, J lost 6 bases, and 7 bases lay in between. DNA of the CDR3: TGTGCTAGTGGTAAACTATCCGGGGAGCTGTTTTTT. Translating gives CASGKLSGELFF.

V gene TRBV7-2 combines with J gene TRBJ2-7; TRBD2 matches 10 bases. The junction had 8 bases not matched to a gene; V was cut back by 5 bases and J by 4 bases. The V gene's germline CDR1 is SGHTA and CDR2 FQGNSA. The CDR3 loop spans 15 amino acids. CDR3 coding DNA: TGTGCCAGCAGCCCCGGACTAGCGGAGATTTACGAGCAGTACTTC. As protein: CASSPGLAEIYEQYF.

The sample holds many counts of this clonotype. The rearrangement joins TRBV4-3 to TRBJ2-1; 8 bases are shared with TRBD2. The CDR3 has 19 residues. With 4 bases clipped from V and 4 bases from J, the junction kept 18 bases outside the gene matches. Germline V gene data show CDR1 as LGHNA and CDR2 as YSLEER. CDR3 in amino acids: CASSLLLGSGNLGYNEQFF. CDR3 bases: TGCGCCAGCAGCCTCCTATTAGGTAGCGGGAATCTCGGGTACAATGAGCAGTTCTTC.

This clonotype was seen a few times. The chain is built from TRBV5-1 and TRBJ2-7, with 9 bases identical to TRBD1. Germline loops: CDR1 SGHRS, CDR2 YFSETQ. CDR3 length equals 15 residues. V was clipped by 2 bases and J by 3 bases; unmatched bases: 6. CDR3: CASSFLGQGLYEQYF. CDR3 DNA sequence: TGCGCCAGCAGCTTTCTAGGACAGGGGCTCTACGAGCAGTACTTC.

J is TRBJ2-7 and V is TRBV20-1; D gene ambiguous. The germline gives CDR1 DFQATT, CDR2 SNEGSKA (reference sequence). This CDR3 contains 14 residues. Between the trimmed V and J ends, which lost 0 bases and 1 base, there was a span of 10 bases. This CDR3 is CSARDAAYSYEQYF. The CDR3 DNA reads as TGCAGTGCTAGAGATGCGGCCTATTCCTACGAGCAGTACTTC.

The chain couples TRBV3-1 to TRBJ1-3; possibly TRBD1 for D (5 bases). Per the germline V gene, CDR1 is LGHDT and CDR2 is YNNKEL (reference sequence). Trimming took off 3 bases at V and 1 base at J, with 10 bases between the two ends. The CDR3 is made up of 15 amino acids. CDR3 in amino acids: CASSQMGPSGNTIYF. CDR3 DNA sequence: TGTGCCAGCAGCCAGATGGGGCCTTCTGGAAACACCATATATTTT.

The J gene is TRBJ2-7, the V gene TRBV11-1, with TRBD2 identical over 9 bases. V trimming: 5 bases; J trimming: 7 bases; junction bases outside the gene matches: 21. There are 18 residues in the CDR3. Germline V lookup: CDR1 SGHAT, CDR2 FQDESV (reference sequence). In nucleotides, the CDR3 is TGTGCCAGCAGCCCAATTGAGGTAGCGGGAGTCGATACGGGGGAGCAGTACTTC. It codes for CASSPIEVAGVDTGEQYF.

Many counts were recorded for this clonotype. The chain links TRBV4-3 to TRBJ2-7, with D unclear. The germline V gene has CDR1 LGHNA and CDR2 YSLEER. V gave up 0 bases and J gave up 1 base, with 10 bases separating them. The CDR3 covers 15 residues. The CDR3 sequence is CASSQEAGRSYEQYF. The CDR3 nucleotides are TGCGCCAGCAGCCAAGAGGCAGGAAGGTCCTACGAGCAGTACTTC.

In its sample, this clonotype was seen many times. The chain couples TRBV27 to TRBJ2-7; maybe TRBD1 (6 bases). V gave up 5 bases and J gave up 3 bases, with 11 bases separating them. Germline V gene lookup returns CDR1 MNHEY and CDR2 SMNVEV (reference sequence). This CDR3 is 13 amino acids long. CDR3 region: CASSPRTVYEQYF. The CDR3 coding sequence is TGTGCCAGCAGTCCCCGGACAGTCTACGAGCAGTACTTC.

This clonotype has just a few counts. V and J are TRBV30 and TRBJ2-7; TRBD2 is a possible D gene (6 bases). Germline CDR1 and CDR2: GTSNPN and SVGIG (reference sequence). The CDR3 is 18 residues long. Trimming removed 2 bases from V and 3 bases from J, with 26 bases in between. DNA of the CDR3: TGTGCCTGGAGTTCCCGGGCGGGGACGGGCGGAACGAACTACGAGCAGTACTTC. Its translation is CAWSSRAGTGGTNYEQYF.

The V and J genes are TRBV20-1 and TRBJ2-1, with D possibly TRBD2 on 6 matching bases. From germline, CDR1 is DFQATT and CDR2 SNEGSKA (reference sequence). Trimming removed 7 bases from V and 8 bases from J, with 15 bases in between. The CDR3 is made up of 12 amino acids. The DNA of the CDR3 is TGCAGTGACACGGGAGTTAGGGATGAGCAGTTCTTC. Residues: CSDTGVRDEQFF.

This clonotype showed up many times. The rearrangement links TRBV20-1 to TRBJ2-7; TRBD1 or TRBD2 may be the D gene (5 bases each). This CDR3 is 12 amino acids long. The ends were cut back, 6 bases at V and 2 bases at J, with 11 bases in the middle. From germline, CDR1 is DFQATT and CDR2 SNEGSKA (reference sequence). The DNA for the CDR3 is TGCAGTGCCAGGGACCCTCCCTACGAGCAGTACTTC. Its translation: CSARDPPYEQYF.

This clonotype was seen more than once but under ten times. The CDR3 sequence is CASGWDRSTDTQYF. CDR3 nucleotide sequence: TGTGCTAGTGGTTGGGACAGGAGCACAGATACGCAGTATTTT. The rearrangement uses TRBV12-5 and TRBJ2-3; TRBD1 aligns across 8 bases. The CDR3 extends over 14 amino acids. Losses at the gene ends were 4 bases for V and 0 bases for J; bases not matched to a gene: 0. The V gene's germline CDR1 is LGHNT and CDR2 FRNRAP. The complete variable domain, with remaining parts taken from reference TRBV12-5 and TRBJ2-3, reads DARVTQTPRHKVTEMGQEVTMRCQPILGHNTVFWYRQTMMQGLELLAYFRNRAPLDDSGMPKDRFSAEMPDATLATLKIQPSEPRDSAVYFCASGWDRSTDTQYFGPGTRLTVL.

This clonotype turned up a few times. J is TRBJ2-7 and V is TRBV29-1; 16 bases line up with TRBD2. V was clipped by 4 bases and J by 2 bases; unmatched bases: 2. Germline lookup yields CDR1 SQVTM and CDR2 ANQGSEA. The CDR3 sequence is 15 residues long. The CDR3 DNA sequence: TGCAGCGTTGTGGGACTAGCGGGAGGGCCCTACGAGCAGTACTTC. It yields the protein CSVVGLAGGPYEQYF.

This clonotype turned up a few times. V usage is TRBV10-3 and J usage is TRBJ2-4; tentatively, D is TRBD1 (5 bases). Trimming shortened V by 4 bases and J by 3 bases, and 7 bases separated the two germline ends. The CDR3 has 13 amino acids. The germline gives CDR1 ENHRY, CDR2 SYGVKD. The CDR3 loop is CAISVDSKNIQYF. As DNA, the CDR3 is TGTGCCATCAGTGTCGACAGCAAAAACATTCAGTACTTC.

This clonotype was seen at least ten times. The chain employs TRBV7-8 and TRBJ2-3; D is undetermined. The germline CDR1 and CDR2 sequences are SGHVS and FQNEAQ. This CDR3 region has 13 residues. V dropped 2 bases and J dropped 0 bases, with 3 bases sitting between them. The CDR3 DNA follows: TGTGCCAGCAGCTTAATTAGCACAGATACGCAGTATTTT. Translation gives CASSLISTDTQYF.

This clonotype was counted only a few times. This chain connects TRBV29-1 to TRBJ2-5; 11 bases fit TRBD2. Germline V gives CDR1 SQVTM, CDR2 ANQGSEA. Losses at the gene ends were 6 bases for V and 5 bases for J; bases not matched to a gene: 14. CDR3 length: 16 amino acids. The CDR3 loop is CSVSRLAGTRTETQYF. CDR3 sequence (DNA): TGCAGCGTATCTCGACTAGCGGGGACGCGAACGGAGACCCAGTACTTC.